The 7 T cell receptor beta chains in this list originate from one sample, sequenced in a study of control samples from healthy donors and cancer patients. Clones were sequenced by immunoSEQ multiplex PCR, and TCRdb holds only the in-frame ones, with some missing. The data hold under 70,000 clones, with over 75% observed a single time. Sequencing used blood. These receptors were obtained from a man between 45 and 60 years old in good health.

The chain is built from TRBV18 and TRBJ1-5; D is ambiguous. The CDR3 is made up of 15 amino acids. Trimming left V 4 bases short and J 4 bases short, with 14 bases between. Germline V gene data show CDR1 as KGHSH and CDR2 as LQKENI. Here the CDR3 DNA reads TGTGCCAGCTCACATCCGAACAGTATTAATCAGCCCCAGCATTTT. This translates into CASSHPNSINQPQHF. The whole variable domain, filled in from reference TRBV18 and TRBJ1-5, reads NAGVMQNPRHLVRRRGQEARLRCSPMKGHSHVYWYRQLPEEGLKFMVYLQKENIIDESGMPKERFSAEFPKEGPSILRIQQVVRGDSAAYFCASSHPNSINQPQHFGDGTRLSIL.

This chain uses TRBV6-5 with TRBJ1-2; no firm D call. This CDR3 contains 13 residues. Deletions cut 0 bases from V and 2 bases from J, with 4 bases between. CDR1 and CDR2 from the germline V gene are MNHEY and SVGAGI. In DNA, the CDR3 is TGTGCCAGCAGTTACTCGACAAACTATGGCTACACCTTC. Its protein is CASSYSTNYGYTF.

The genes are TRBV3-1 (or the pseudogene TRBV3-2) and TRBJ2-7; 7 bases line up with TRBD2. The CDR3 consists of 16 residues. Germline V gene sequence: CDR1 LGHDT, CDR2 YNNKEL (reference sequence). With 4 bases clipped from V and 0 bases from J, the junction kept 9 bases outside the gene matches. The CDR3: CASSRRGAGFSYEQYF. The CDR3 DNA reads as TGTGCCAGCAGCCGCCGGGGAGCGGGATTCTCCTACGAGCAGTACTTC.

V is TRBV19 and J is TRBJ1-5; TRBD1 matches 8 bases. Trimming removed 7 bases from V and 1 base from J; junction bases left unmatched: 12. The CDR3 spans 17 residues. Germline V gene data show CDR1 as LNHDA and CDR2 as SQIVND (reference sequence). The CDR3 sequence is CASTKRGQGGSNQPQHF. CDR3 bases: TGTGCCAGTACCAAGAGAGGACAGGGAGGAAGCAATCAGCCCCAGCATTTT.

The chain is built from TRBV6-4 and TRBJ2-1, with TRBD2 matching 11 bases. This CDR3 comprises 17 residues. CDR1 and CDR2 (germline): MRHNA, SNTAGT. With V trimmed by 0 bases and J by 8 bases, 9 bases remained unmatched. CDR3 sequence (DNA): TGTGCCAGCAGTGACTCTATAGCGGGAGGGCCTATCTATGAGCAGTTCTTC. Its translation is CASSDSIAGGPIYEQFF.

The chain carries TRBV7-2 and TRBJ2-7, with 7 nucleotides matching TRBD2. CDR1 and CDR2 (germline): SGHTA, FQGNSA. This CDR3 comprises 16 residues. J gave up 1 base and V 3 bases, and 9 bases lay outside the gene matches. CDR3 nucleotide sequence: TGTGCCAGCAGCTTTGGGGGGGGAGTCGGGTCCTACGAGCAGTACTTC. Its protein product is CASSFGGGVGSYEQYF. The variable domain in full, completed from reference TRBV7-2 and TRBJ2-7, reads GAGVSQSPSNKVTEKGKDVELRCDPISGHTALYWYRQSLGQGLEFLIYFQGNSAPDKSGLPSDRFSAERTGGSVSTLTIQRTQQEDSAVYLCASSFGGGVGSYEQYFGPGTRLTVT.

As for this clone: This sample also contains other DNA sequences that code for the same CDR3. The rearrangement joins TRBV6-5 to TRBJ2-1; D is undetermined. CDR3 length equals 15 residues. Germline values: CDR1 MNHEY, CDR2 SVGAGI. Trimming shortened V by 0 bases and J by 1 base, and 7 bases separated the two germline ends. The CDR3 protein is CASSYSPESYNEQFF. The DNA of the CDR3 is TGTGCCAGCAGTTACTCACCGGAATCCTACAATGAGCAGTTCTTC.